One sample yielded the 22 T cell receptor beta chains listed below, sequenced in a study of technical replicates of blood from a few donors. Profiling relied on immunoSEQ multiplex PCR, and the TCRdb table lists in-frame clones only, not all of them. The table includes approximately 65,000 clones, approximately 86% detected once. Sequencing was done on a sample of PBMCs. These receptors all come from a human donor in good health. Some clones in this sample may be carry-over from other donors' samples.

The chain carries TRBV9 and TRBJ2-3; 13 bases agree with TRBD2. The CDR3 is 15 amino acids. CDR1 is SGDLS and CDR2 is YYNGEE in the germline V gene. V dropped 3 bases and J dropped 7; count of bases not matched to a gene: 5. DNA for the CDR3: TGTGCCAGCAGCGCACTAGCGGGGGGGCCGAATACGCAGTATTTT. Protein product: CASSALAGGPNTQYF.

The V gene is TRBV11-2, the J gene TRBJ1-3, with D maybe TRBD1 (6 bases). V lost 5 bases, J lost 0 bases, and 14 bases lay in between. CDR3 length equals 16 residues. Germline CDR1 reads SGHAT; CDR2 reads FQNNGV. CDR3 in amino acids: CASSGRDTSSGNTIYF. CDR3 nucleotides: TGTGCCAGCAGCGGCCGGGACACTTCCTCTGGAAACACCATATATTTT.

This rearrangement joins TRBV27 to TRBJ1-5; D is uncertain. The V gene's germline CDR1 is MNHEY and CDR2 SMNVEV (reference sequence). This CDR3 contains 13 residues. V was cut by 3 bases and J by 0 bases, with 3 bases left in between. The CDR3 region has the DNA TGTGCCAGCAGTTTTTATAGCAATCAGCCCCAGCATTTT. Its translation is CASSFYSNQPQHF.

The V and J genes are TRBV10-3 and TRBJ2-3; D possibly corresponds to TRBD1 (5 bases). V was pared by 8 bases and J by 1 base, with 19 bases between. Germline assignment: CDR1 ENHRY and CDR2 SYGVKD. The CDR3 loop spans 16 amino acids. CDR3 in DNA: TGTGCCATCGCCTATAGGACAAATCTGGGCACAGATACGCAGTATTTT. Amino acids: CAIAYRTNLGTDTQYF.

CDR3 DNA sequence: TGTGCCAGCAGCGGGCACAGCAATGAGCAGTTCTTC. It specifies CASSGHSNEQFF. The chain couples TRBV5-6 to TRBJ2-1; D uncertain. This CDR3 has 12 amino acids. Per germline, CDR1 SGHDT and CDR2 YYEEEE. V was pared by 4 bases and J by 6 bases, with 8 bases between.

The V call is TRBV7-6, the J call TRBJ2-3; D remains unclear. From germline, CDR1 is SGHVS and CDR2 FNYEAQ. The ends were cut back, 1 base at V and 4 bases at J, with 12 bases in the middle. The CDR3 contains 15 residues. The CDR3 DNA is TGTGCCAGCAGCTTAGGTTTCCCCCGGGCAGATACGCAGTATTTT. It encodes CASSLGFPRADTQYF.

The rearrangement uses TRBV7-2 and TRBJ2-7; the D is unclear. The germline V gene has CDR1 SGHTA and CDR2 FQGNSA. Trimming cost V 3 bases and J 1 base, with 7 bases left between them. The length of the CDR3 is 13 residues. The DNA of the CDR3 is TGTGCCAGCAGCTTTGCTAGTTCCTACGAGCAGTACTTC. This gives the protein CASSFASSYEQYF.

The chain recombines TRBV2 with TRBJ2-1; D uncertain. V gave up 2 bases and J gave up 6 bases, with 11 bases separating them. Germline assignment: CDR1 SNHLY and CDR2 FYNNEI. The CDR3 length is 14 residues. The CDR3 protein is CASSELGTLNEQFF. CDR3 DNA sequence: TGTGCCAGCAGTGAACTTGGTACTCTCAATGAGCAGTTCTTC.

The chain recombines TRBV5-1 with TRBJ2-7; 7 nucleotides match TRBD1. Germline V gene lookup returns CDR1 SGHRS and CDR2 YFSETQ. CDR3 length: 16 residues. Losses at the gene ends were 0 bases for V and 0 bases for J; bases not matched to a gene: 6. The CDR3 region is CASSLALGQSSYEQYF. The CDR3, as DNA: TGCGCCAGCAGCTTGGCTCTGGGACAGAGCTCCTACGAGCAGTACTTC.

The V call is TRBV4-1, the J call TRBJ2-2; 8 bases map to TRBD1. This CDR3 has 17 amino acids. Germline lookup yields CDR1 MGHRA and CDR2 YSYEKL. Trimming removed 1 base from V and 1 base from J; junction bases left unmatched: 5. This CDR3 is CASSQGPGTGNTGELFF. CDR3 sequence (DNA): TGCGCCAGCAGCCAAGGTCCCGGGACAGGGAACACCGGGGAGCTGTTTTTT.

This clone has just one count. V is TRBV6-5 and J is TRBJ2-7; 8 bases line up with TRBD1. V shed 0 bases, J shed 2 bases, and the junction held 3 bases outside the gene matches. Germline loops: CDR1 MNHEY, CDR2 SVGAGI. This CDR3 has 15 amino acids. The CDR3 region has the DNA TGTGCCAGCAGTTACTCTAAACAGGGGGCCTACGAGCAGTACTTC. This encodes CASSYSKQGAYEQYF.

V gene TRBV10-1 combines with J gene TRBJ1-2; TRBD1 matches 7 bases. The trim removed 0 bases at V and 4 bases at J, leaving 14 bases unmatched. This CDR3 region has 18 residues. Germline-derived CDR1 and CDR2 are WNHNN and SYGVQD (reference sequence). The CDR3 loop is CASSESGPRQGEPYGYTF. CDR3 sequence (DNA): TGCGCCAGCAGTGAGTCTGGCCCCCGACAGGGTGAACCCTATGGCTACACCTTC.

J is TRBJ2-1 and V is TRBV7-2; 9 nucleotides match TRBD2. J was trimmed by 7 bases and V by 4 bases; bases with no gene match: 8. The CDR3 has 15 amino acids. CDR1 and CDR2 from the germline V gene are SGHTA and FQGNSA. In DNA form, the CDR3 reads TGTGCCAGCAGCTCCCGGACTAGCGACTGGAATGAGCAGTTCTTC. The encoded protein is CASSSRTSDWNEQFF. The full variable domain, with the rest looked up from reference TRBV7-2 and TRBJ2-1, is GAGVSQSPSNKVTEKGKDVELRCDPISGHTALYWYRQSLGQGLEFLIYFQGNSAPDKSGLPSDRFSAERTGGSVSTLTIQRTQQEDSAVYLCASSSRTSDWNEQFFGPGTRLTVL.

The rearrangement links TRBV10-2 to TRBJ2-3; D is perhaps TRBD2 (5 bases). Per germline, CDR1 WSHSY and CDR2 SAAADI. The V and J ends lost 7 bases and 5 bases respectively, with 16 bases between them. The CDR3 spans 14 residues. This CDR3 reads CASTAFQREDTQYF. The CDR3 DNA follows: TGCGCCAGCACCGCCTTCCAGAGGGAAGATACGCAGTATTTT.

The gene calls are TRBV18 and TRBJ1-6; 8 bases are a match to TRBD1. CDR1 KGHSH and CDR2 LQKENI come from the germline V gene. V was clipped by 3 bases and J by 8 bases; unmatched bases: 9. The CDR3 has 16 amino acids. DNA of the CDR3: TGTGCCAGCTCACCTCTTGGACAGGGCGCGCATTCACCCCTCCACTTT. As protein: CASSPLGQGAHSPLHF. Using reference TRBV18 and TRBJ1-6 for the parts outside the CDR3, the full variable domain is NAGVMQNPRHLVRRRGQEARLRCSPMKGHSHVYWYRQLPEEGLKFMVYLQKENIIDESGMPKERFSAEFPKEGPSILRIQQVVRGDSAAYFCASSPLGQGAHSPLHFGNGTRLTVT.

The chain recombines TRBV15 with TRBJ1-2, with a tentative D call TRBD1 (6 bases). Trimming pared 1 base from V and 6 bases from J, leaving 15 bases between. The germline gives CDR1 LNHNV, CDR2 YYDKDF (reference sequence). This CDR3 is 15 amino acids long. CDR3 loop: CATSRGQDYIHGYTF. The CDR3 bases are TGTGCCACCAGCAGAGGACAGGATTATATCCATGGCTACACCTTC.

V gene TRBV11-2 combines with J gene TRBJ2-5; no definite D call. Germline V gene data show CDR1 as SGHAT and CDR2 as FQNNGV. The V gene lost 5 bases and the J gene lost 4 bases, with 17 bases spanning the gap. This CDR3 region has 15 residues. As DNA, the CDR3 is TGTGCCAGCAGCCAACAACCAGGTCCGCCAGAGACCCAGTACTTC. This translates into CASSQQPGPPETQYF.

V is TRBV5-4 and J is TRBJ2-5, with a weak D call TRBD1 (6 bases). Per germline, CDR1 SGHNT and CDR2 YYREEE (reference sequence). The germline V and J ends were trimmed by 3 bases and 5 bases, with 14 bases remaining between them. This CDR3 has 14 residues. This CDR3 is CASSWGTPPETQYF. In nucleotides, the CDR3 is TGTGCCAGCAGCTGGGGGACACCCCCGGAGACCCAGTACTTC.

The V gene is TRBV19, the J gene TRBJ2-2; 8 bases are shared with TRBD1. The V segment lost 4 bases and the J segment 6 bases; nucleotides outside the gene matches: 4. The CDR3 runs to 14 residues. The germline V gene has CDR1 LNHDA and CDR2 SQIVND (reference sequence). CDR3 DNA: TGTGCCAGTAGTAGCCAGGGGGCGTCCGGGGAGCTGTTTTTT. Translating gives CASSSQGASGELFF.

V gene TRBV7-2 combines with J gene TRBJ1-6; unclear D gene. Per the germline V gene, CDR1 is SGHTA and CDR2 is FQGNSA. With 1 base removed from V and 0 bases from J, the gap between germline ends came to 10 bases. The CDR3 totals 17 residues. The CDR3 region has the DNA TGTGCCAGCAGCTTAGTGCGGGTTAGCTCCTATAATTCACCCCTCCACTTT. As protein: CASSLVRVSSYNSPLHF. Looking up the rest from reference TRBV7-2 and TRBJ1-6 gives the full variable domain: GAGVSQSPSNKVTEKGKDVELRCDPISGHTALYWYRQSLGQGLEFLIYFQGNSAPDKSGLPSDRFSAERTGGSVSTLTIQRTQQEDSAVYLCASSLVRVSSYNSPLHFGNGTRLTVT.

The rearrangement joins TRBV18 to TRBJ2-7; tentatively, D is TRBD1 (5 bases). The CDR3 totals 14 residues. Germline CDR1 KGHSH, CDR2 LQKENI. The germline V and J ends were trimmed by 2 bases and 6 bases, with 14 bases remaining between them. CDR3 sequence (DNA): TGTGCCAGCTCACCATCGTCCCAGGGCCGCGAGCAGTACTTC. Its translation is CASSPSSQGREQYF.

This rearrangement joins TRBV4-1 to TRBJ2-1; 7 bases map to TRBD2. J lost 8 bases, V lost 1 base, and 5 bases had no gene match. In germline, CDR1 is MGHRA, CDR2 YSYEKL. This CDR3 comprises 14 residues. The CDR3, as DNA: TGCGCCAGCAGCCAAGCCCGACTAGCTGATGAGCAGTTCTTC. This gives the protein CASSQARLADEQFF.